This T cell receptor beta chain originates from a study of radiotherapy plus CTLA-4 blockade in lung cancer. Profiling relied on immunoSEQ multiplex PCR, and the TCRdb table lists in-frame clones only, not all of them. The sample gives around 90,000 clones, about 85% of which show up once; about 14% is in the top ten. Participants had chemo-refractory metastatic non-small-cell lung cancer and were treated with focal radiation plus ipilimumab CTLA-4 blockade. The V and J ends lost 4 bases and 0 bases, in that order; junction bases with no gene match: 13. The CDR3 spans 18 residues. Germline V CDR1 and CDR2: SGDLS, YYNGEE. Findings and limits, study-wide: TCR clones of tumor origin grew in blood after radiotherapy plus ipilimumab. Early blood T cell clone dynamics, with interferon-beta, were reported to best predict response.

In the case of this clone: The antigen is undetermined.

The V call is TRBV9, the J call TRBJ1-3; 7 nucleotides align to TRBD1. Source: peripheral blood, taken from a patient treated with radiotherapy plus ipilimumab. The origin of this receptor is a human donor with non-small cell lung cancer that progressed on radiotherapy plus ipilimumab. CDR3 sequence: CASSPRGTASSSGNTIYF. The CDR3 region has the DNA TGTGCCAGCAGCCCGCGAGGGACAGCCTCGAGCTCTGGAAACACCATATATTTT.